This TCR beta chain came from a study of early T cells in non-severe SARS-CoV-2 infection. Study background: Sequencing targeted bulk RNA from unsorted whole blood, leaving chains unpaired.

This clonotype was seen ten or more times. Its antigen is currently unknown. Findings of the study overall: VDJdb matching favored anti-spike CD8 responses, missing private and CD4 specificities.

The CDR3 runs to 15 residues. Trimming pared 0 bases from V and 6 bases from J, leaving 15 bases between. From germline, CDR1 is SGHRS and CDR2 YFSETQ. Researchers attached unique molecular identifiers to individual cDNA molecules. In TCRdb, the 5' RACE reads were re-called with MiXCR into one record per CDR3 protein. This sample has about 58,000 distinct CDR3 sequences, with around 11% found just once. The sample comprised whole blood. V is TRBV5-1 and J is TRBJ1-1; D not certain. The origin of this receptor is an adult who was a healthcare worker with PCR-confirmed SARS-CoV-2 infection or an uninfected control (not recorded which). The CDR3 sequence is CASSLATGEAAEAFF. The CDR3 DNA sequence: TGCGCCAGCAGCTTGGCCACTGGGGAGGCTGCTGAAGCTTTCTTT.